This T cell receptor beta chain came from a study of a mutant IDH1 vaccine in newly diagnosed glioma. About the research overall: Commencement of vaccination occurred 4-6 weeks following radiotherapy alone, or concurrently with temozolomide cycles.

This CDR3 contains 17 residues. After removal of 5 bases from V and 7 bases from J, the junction contained 17 bases not matched to a gene. Germline V CDR1 and CDR2: LGHNA, YNFKEQ. Turning to this clone: Its antigen is still unknown.

Only in-frame clones appear in the TCRdb table, and some are missing; sequencing was by immunoSEQ multiplex PCR. Of around 53,000 clones listed, about four fifths are singletons. Time point of the sample: week 47, end of study. The investigators gave 300 ug of mutant IDH1 20-mer peptide in each vaccine dose, together with topical imiquimod. The chain uses TRBV4-2 and TRBJ2-1; 7 positions agree with TRBD1. This TCR came from a woman aged 25-40 years with glioma. Some clones in this sample may be carry-over from other donors' samples. The starting material was PBMCs, obtained from a glioma patient whose treatment included an IDH1 peptide vaccine. The CDR3 DNA reads TGTGCCAGCAGCGCCTGGCAGGGGGTTGCGTCGGGGAATGAGCAGTTCTTC. This encodes CASSAWQGVASGNEQFF.